This T cell receptor beta chain was sequenced during a study of cytomegalovirus exposure and HLA in healthy donors. Each of the donors was a healthy bone marrow donor. This clone was recorded once. Its target is unknown. CDR3 length equals 13 residues. Germline V gene lookup returns CDR1 SGHNT and CDR2 YENEEA. The PCR was carried out with 60 Vbeta primers and 13 Jbeta primers. Sequencing used immunoSEQ multiplex PCR; TCRdb keeps in-frame clones, though not all of them. The repertoire holds roughly 240,000 clones, with more than 70% as singletons. Findings and caveats of the study: The study designated about 180 TCR beta chains cytomegalovirus-associated. It was reported that the classifier diagnosed cytomegalovirus status with high specificity and sensitivity in both the original and validation cohorts.

The TCR originated in a boy between 5 and 17 years old in good health and CMV-seronegative. The chain is built from TRBV11-3 and TRBJ2-5; no firm D call. The last part of the DNA fits TRBJ2-7 better; the J call may be wrong. Specimen: PBMCs. The CDR3 DNA reads TGTGCCAGCAGCTTAGGGTACTCCTACGAGCAGTACTTC. This translates into CASSLGYSYEQYF.